This is a list of T cell receptor beta chains from one sample in a study of shared clonotypes between healthy human individuals. Assay: immunoSEQ multiplex PCR; the TCRdb copy retains only in-frame clones and omits some. The sample yields about 600,000 clones, roughly 79% seen once. Sequencing was carried out using PBMCs. Receptors originate from a woman in her thirties or forties in good health. Some clones in this sample may be carry-over from other donors' samples. The CDR3 runs from the conserved cysteine through the conserved F or W. The order of the fields is V gene, clone size, J gene, D gene, CDR3 protein, CDR3 DNA. The D gene is left open where the match is weak. Rows give clone size only sometimes, using once, few, many, or a class for an expanded clone.

v_gene: TRBV4-2; abundance: NA; j_gene: TRBJ2-5; d_gene: TRBD2; CDR3aa: CASSQYATSGNQETQYF; CDR3nt: TGTGCCAGCAGCCAATATGCTACTAGCGGGAACCAAGAGACCCAGTACTTC
v_gene: TRBV2; abundance: NA; j_gene: TRBJ2-7; d_gene: TRBD2; CDR3aa: CASRAGTTGSEQYF; CDR3nt: TGTGCCAGCAGAGCCGGGACTACCGGATCCGAGCAGTACTTC
v_gene: TRBV6-1; abundance: NA; j_gene: TRBJ2-3; d_gene: TRBD2; CDR3aa: CASTGTRSTDTQYF; CDR3nt: TGTGCCAGCACTGGGACTAGAAGCACAGATACGCAGTATTTT
v_gene: TRBV6-1; abundance: many; j_gene: TRBJ1-4; d_gene: TRBD1; CDR3aa: CASRQGNREKLFF; CDR3nt: TGTGCCAGCAGACAGGGGAATCGGGAAAAACTGTTTTTT
v_gene: TRBV28; abundance: NA; j_gene: TRBJ2-2; d_gene: TRBD1; CDR3aa: CASSPLQYRGTTGELFF; CDR3nt: TGTGCCAGCAGTCCCCTCCAATACAGGGGAACGACCGGGGAGCTGTTTTTT
v_gene: TRBV27; abundance: once; j_gene: TRBJ1-2; d_gene: TRBD1; CDR3aa: CASSPRTGTYGYTF; CDR3nt: TGTGCCAGCAGTCCAAGGACAGGAACCTATGGCTACACCTTC
v_gene: TRBV6-6; abundance: NA; j_gene: TRBJ1-5; d_gene: TRBD1; CDR3aa: CASSLLGQGNQPQHF; CDR3nt: TGTGCCAGCAGTCTCCTAGGACAGGGCAATCAGCCCCAGCATTTT
v_gene: TRBV5-4; abundance: many; j_gene: TRBJ1-4; d_gene: NA; CDR3aa: CASSQDAGATNEKLFF; CDR3nt: TGTGCCAGCAGCCAGGACGCGGGTGCAACTAATGAAAAACTGTTTTTT
v_gene: TRBV29-1; abundance: NA; j_gene: TRBJ2-3; d_gene: NA; CDR3aa: CSVGKRLGDTQYF; CDR3nt: TGCAGCGTCGGAAAGAGGCTGGGGGATACGCAGTATTTT
v_gene: TRBV10-2; abundance: NA; j_gene: TRBJ1-5; d_gene: TRBD1; CDR3aa: CASSEPRTGIGQPQHF; CDR3nt: TGCGCCAGCAGTGAGCCCCGGACAGGGATCGGTCAGCCCCAGCATTTT
v_gene: TRBV11-3; abundance: NA; j_gene: TRBJ2-3; d_gene: NA; CDR3aa: CASSLQGPVGTDTQYF; CDR3nt: TGTGCCAGCAGCTTGCAAGGGCCGGTGGGCACAGATACGCAGTATTTT
v_gene: TRBV29-1; abundance: once; j_gene: TRBJ2-3; d_gene: NA; CDR3aa: CSVSGLTGGDTQYF; CDR3nt: TGCAGCGTATCAGGGTTGACGGGTGGAGATACGCAGTATTTT
v_gene: TRBV19; abundance: NA; j_gene: TRBJ1-4; d_gene: NA; CDR3aa: CASSPHGASVGELFF; CDR3nt: TGTGCCAGTAGTCCTCACGGGGCAAGTGTCGGTGAACTGTTTTTT
v_gene: TRBV5-4; abundance: NA; j_gene: TRBJ2-1; d_gene: TRBD2; CDR3aa: CASSLGLAGASSYNEQFF; CDR3nt: TGTGCCAGCAGCTTGGGGTTAGCGGGGGCGAGCTCCTACAATGAGCAGTTCTTC
v_gene: TRBV27; abundance: once; j_gene: TRBJ2-2; d_gene: NA; CDR3aa: CASMFLAPNTGELFF; CDR3nt: TGTGCCAGCATGTTTTTGGCACCGAACACCGGGGAGCTGTTTTTT
v_gene: TRBV7-2; abundance: NA; j_gene: TRBJ2-3; d_gene: NA; CDR3aa: CASSSSGVNTQYF; CDR3nt: TGTGCCAGCAGCTCCTCAGGGGTAAATACGCAGTATTTT
v_gene: TRBV27; abundance: NA; j_gene: TRBJ2-7; d_gene: NA; CDR3aa: CASSLGGRLYEQYF; CDR3nt: TGTGCCAGCAGTTTAGGTGGGAGACTCTACGAGCAGTACTTC
v_gene: TRBV27; abundance: NA; j_gene: TRBJ2-6; d_gene: TRBD1; CDR3aa: CASTSSTGVGANVLTF; CDR3nt: TGTGCCAGCACCTCCTCTACAGGGGTCGGGGCCAACGTCCTGACTTTC
v_gene: TRBV7-2; abundance: NA; j_gene: TRBJ2-1; d_gene: TRBD1; CDR3aa: CASSLVGTGLYNEQFF; CDR3nt: TGTGCCAGCAGCTTAGTTGGGACAGGACTTTACAATGAGCAGTTCTTC
v_gene: TRBV29-1; abundance: NA; j_gene: TRBJ2-7; d_gene: NA; CDR3aa: CSVEGTKGPAYEQYF; CDR3nt: TGCAGCGTTGAAGGAACAAAGGGTCCAGCCTACGAGCAGTACTTC
v_gene: TRBV6-1; abundance: NA; j_gene: TRBJ2-7; d_gene: NA; CDR3aa: CASSEVRYYEQYF; CDR3nt: TGTGCCAGCAGTGAAGTCCGCTACTACGAGCAGTACTTC
v_gene: TRBV15; abundance: NA; j_gene: TRBJ1-5; d_gene: NA; CDR3aa: CATSRDPVGIQGNQPQHF; CDR3nt: TGTGCCACCAGCAGAGACCCCGTTGGAATTCAAGGGAATCAGCCCCAGCATTTT
v_gene: TRBV15; abundance: NA; j_gene: TRBJ2-7; d_gene: TRBD2; CDR3aa: CATSRAPGWEGPYEQYF; CDR3nt: TGTGCCACCAGCAGAGCTCCTGGTTGGGAGGGCCCCTACGAGCAGTACTTC
v_gene: TRBV28; abundance: once; j_gene: TRBJ2-7; d_gene: TRBD2; CDR3aa: CASSPNLGLVKVQYF; CDR3nt: TGTGCCAGCAGTCCAAACCTGGGACTAGTGAAAGTGCAGTACTTC
v_gene: TRBV28; abundance: NA; j_gene: TRBJ2-3; d_gene: TRBD2; CDR3aa: CASSFQSERETDTQYF; CDR3nt: TGTGCCAGCAGTTTCCAAAGCGAGCGGGAAACAGATACGCAGTATTTT
v_gene: TRBV10-2; abundance: NA; j_gene: TRBJ2-1; d_gene: NA; CDR3aa: CASSRRAGSTNYNEQFF; CDR3nt: TGCGCCAGCAGCCGCCGCGCGGGGAGCACCAACTACAATGAGCAGTTCTTC
v_gene: TRBV5-1; abundance: NA; j_gene: TRBJ2-1; d_gene: NA; CDR3aa: CASSLSRAGEKRSEQFF; CDR3nt: TGCGCCAGCAGCTTGTCCAGGGCAGGAGAAAAAAGGAGTGAGCAGTTCTTC
v_gene: TRBV19; abundance: few; j_gene: TRBJ2-1; d_gene: TRBD1; CDR3aa: CASSPGTGRRVLGHNEQFF; CDR3nt: TGTGCCAGTAGTCCGGGGACAGGGCGGCGCGTCTTGGGACACAATGAGCAGTTCTTC
v_gene: TRBV28; abundance: few; j_gene: TRBJ1-2; d_gene: TRBD1; CDR3aa: CASSYRGYGYTF; CDR3nt: TGTGCCAGCAGTTACAGGGGTTATGGCTACACCTTC
v_gene: TRBV2; abundance: NA; j_gene: TRBJ1-5; d_gene: TRBD1; CDR3aa: CASRRDRLSNQPQHF; CDR3nt: TGTGCCAGCAGAAGGGACAGACTTAGCAATCAGCCCCAGCATTTT
v_gene: TRBV6-5; abundance: NA; j_gene: TRBJ2-7; d_gene: TRBD1; CDR3aa: CASSTPWGQGYEQYF; CDR3nt: TGTGCCAGCAGTACCCCTTGGGGACAGGGGTACGAGCAGTACTTC
v_gene: TRBV5-1; abundance: NA; j_gene: TRBJ2-3; d_gene: TRBD1; CDR3aa: CASSPGQGTDTQYF; CDR3nt: TGCGCCAGCAGCCCAGGACAGGGGACAGATACGCAGTATTTT